This record looks at one T cell receptor (beta chain) sequence and its context. Antigen unknown. The DNA ends 3 residues before the CDR3 does, and the rest of the CDR3 is filled in from the germline J gene. The data were taken from a study of T cells in women clearing cervical HPV infection. Background on the study: Case blood was drawn a median roughly 160 days after lesion detection. HLA type could not be excluded as a confounder.

Cervical HPV DNA detected by MY09/MY11 PCR, typed by dot-blot. This CDR3 comprises 16 residues. Per the germline V gene, CDR1 is MNHNS and CDR2 is SASEGT. Losses at the gene ends were 2 bases for V and 4 bases for J; bases not matched to a gene: 6. Produced via immunoSEQ multiplex PCR; TCRdb's table is partial and in-frame only. The listing records roughly 37,000 clones. Study results and caveats: Timing of associations relative to infection is unclear; T-cell subsets were not isolated.

The sequenced material came from blood buffy coat. V usage is TRBV6-1 and J usage is TRBJ2-2; 8 nucleotides match TRBD1. This clonotype originated in a woman aged 18-69 years with a cervical HPV16 infection that either progressed to CIN3+ or cleared (not recorded which). CDR3 DNA (partial): TGTGCCAGCAGTGAACAGGGGGCGCGGGGCACCGGGGAG. Its translation is CASSEQGARGTGE. The CDR3 as a whole reads CASSEQGARGTGELFF.